Listed below are T cell receptor beta chains from one sample, sequenced in a study of CD4+ T cells in melanoma. Generated by immunoSEQ multiplex PCR, the TCRdb table keeps only in-frame clones and is missing some. The repertoire holds about 9,900 clones, roughly three quarters seen once, with around a fifth in the top ten. Material for sequencing was peripheral blood. The receptors derive from a human donor with melanoma. Each CDR3 is given with its conserved first and last residue. Fields, in order: CDR3 protein, CDR3 DNA, clone size, V gene, J gene, D gene. A D gene is named only where the DNA matches it firmly. Rows may omit the clone size; those that give it use once, few, many or a size class.

cdr3_aa: CASSPDGYLGYTF
cdr3_nt: TGTGCCAGCAGCCCGGACGGATACTTGGGCTACACCTTC
clone_size: .
v_call: TRBV7-9
j_call: TRBJ1-2
d_call: .

cdr3_aa: CASRRGDYGYTF
cdr3_nt: TGTGCCAGTAGACGGGGGGACTATGGCTACACCTTC
clone_size: few
v_call: TRBV19
j_call: TRBJ1-2
d_call: .

cdr3_aa: CASSLGTGSGYGYTF
cdr3_nt: TGCGCCAGCAGCTTGGGGACAGGGAGCGGTTATGGCTACACCTTC
clone_size: .
v_call: TRBV5-1
j_call: TRBJ1-2
d_call: TRBD1

cdr3_aa: CASSLVQRGTEAFF
cdr3_nt: TGTGCCAGCAGCTTGGTCCAGCGAGGAACTGAAGCTTTCTTT
clone_size: medium-sized
v_call: TRBV5-5
j_call: TRBJ1-1
d_call: .

cdr3_aa: CASSWTGPGNTIYF
cdr3_nt: TGTGCCAGCTCATGGACAGGGCCTGGAAACACCATATATTTT
clone_size: once
v_call: TRBV11-1
j_call: TRBJ1-3
d_call: TRBD1

cdr3_aa: CSGTLAGATGELFF
cdr3_nt: TGCAGCGGGACCCTAGCGGGGGCGACCGGGGAGCTGTTTTTT
clone_size: .
v_call: TRBV29-1
j_call: TRBJ2-2
d_call: TRBD2

cdr3_aa: CASSLRILYEQYF
cdr3_nt: TGTGCCAGCAGCTTACGTATCCTCTACGAGCAGTACTTC
clone_size: .
v_call: TRBV7-3
j_call: TRBJ2-7
d_call: .

cdr3_aa: CASSALGDSSNEQFF
cdr3_nt: TGTGCCAGCAGCGCGTTAGGGGACTCCTCTAATGAGCAGTTCTTC
clone_size: medium-sized
v_call: TRBV9
j_call: TRBJ2-1
d_call: .

cdr3_aa: CASSPGTGGAYEQYF
cdr3_nt: TGTGCCAGCAGCCCCGGGACAGGGGGCGCTTACGAGCAGTACTTC
clone_size: .
v_call: TRBV5-8
j_call: TRBJ2-7
d_call: TRBD1

cdr3_aa: CAISSTTSSNEQFF
cdr3_nt: TGTGCCATCAGTTCTACTACTAGCTCCAATGAGCAGTTCTTC
clone_size: .
v_call: TRBV10-3
j_call: TRBJ2-1
d_call: .

cdr3_aa: CASSYWDLPYEQYF
cdr3_nt: TGTGCCAGCAGCTATTGGGATCTCCCCTACGAGCAGTACTTC
clone_size: .
v_call: TRBV11-1
j_call: TRBJ2-7
d_call: .

cdr3_aa: CASSQHPGQGIYNEQFF
cdr3_nt: TGTGCCAGCAGCCAGCACCCGGGACAGGGTATATACAATGAGCAGTTCTTC
clone_size: .
v_call: TRBV4-2
j_call: TRBJ2-1
d_call: TRBD1

cdr3_aa: CASGGGVNQPQHF
cdr3_nt: TGTGCCAGTGGTGGGGGGGTCAATCAGCCCCAGCATTTT
clone_size: few
v_call: TRBV19
j_call: TRBJ1-5
d_call: .

cdr3_aa: CASSSVAQPQHF
cdr3_nt: TGTGCCAGCAGTTCGGTGGCTCAGCCCCAGCATTTT
clone_size: .
v_call: TRBV28
j_call: TRBJ1-5
d_call: .

cdr3_aa: CASEGATNEKLFF
cdr3_nt: TGTGCCAGCGAGGGGGCGACTAATGAAAAACTGTTTTTT
clone_size: .
v_call: TRBV5-5
j_call: TRBJ1-4
d_call: TRBD1

cdr3_aa: CASSQISGGLYEQYF
cdr3_nt: TGTGCCAGCTCACAGATTAGCGGGGGGTTGTACGAGCAGTACTTC
clone_size: few
v_call: TRBV18
j_call: TRBJ2-7
d_call: TRBD2

cdr3_aa: CSVVVGAAYGYTF
cdr3_nt: TGCAGCGTGGTCGTGGGGGCGGCCTATGGCTACACCTTC
clone_size: once
v_call: TRBV29-1
j_call: TRBJ1-2
d_call: .

cdr3_aa: CAGGRVFGYTF
cdr3_nt: TGTGCCGGGGGGAGGGTTTTTGGCTACACCTTC
clone_size: .
v_call: TRBV12-5
j_call: TRBJ1-2
d_call: .

cdr3_aa: CASSLSGAYTEAFF
cdr3_nt: TGTGCCAGCAGCTTATCGGGGGCGTACACTGAAGCTTTCTTT
clone_size: large
v_call: TRBV11-1
j_call: TRBJ1-1
d_call: .

cdr3_aa: CASSLVPGTVDQPQHF
cdr3_nt: TGTGCCAGCAGCTTAGTACCAGGGACGGTTGATCAGCCCCAGCATTTT
clone_size: .
v_call: TRBV7-6
j_call: TRBJ1-5
d_call: .

cdr3_aa: CASSPSPDNEKLFF
cdr3_nt: TGCGCCAGCAGCCCCTCTCCAGATAATGAAAAACTGTTTTTT
clone_size: .
v_call: TRBV5-1
j_call: TRBJ1-4
d_call: .

cdr3_aa: CASSPVLASAYNEQFF
cdr3_nt: TGTGCCAGCAGCCCCGTTTTAGCGTCGGCATACAATGAGCAGTTCTTC
clone_size: .
v_call: TRBV7-3
j_call: TRBJ2-1
d_call: .

cdr3_aa: CASSLGQGASGTEAFF
cdr3_nt: TGTGCCAGCAGCCTGGGACAGGGGGCTTCGGGCACTGAAGCTTTCTTT
clone_size: .
v_call: TRBV7-9
j_call: TRBJ1-1
d_call: TRBD1

cdr3_aa: CASSFIAGPYNEQFF
cdr3_nt: TGTGCCAGCAGCTTTATAGCGGGGCCATACAATGAGCAGTTCTTC
clone_size: .
v_call: TRBV5-4
j_call: TRBJ2-1
d_call: TRBD2

cdr3_aa: CASRYTGLGDQPQHF
cdr3_nt: TGTGCCAGCAGATATACAGGGCTTGGGGATCAGCCCCAGCATTTT
clone_size: .
v_call: TRBV27
j_call: TRBJ1-5
d_call: .

cdr3_aa: CAISGEGEKLFF
cdr3_nt: TGTGCCATCAGTGGGGAGGGTGAAAAACTGTTTTTT
clone_size: .
v_call: TRBV10-3
j_call: TRBJ1-4
d_call: .

cdr3_aa: CASSFGETQYF
cdr3_nt: TGTGCCAGCAGCTTCGGGGAGACCCAGTACTTC
clone_size: .
v_call: TRBV7-6
j_call: TRBJ2-5
d_call: .

cdr3_aa: CASMEGQGDNGYTF
cdr3_nt: TGCGCCAGCATGGAAGGACAGGGGGATAATGGCTACACCTTC
clone_size: large
v_call: TRBV29-1
j_call: TRBJ1-2
d_call: TRBD1

cdr3_aa: CASSRGLAGGRDEQYF
cdr3_nt: TGTGCCAGCAGCCGGGGACTAGCGGGGGGCCGGGACGAGCAGTACTTC
clone_size: .
v_call: TRBV5-6
j_call: TRBJ2-7
d_call: TRBD2

cdr3_aa: CASSPGQGRTDTQYF
cdr3_nt: TGTGCCAGCAGCCCCGGACAGGGGAGGACAGATACGCAGTATTTT
clone_size: many
v_call: TRBV14
j_call: TRBJ2-3
d_call: TRBD1

cdr3_aa: CASNKGQSRSDRWDGYTF
cdr3_nt: TGTGCCAGCAACAAGGGACAGTCGCGCTCGGATCGATGGGATGGCTACACCTTC
clone_size: .
v_call: TRBV2
j_call: TRBJ1-2
d_call: TRBD1

cdr3_aa: CASSPGLNSYEQYF
cdr3_nt: TGCGCCAGCAGCCCGGGACTAAACTCCTACGAGCAGTACTTC
clone_size: medium-sized
v_call: TRBV10-2
j_call: TRBJ2-7
d_call: TRBD2

cdr3_aa: CASSPGGATDTQYF
cdr3_nt: TGCGCCAGCAGCCCCGGGGGGGCGACAGATACGCAGTATTTT
clone_size: medium-sized
v_call: TRBV4-3
j_call: TRBJ2-3
d_call: TRBD2

cdr3_aa: CASSYTGGRDSPLHF
cdr3_nt: TGTGCCAGCAGCTACACAGGGGGCCGTGATTCACCCCTCCACTTT
clone_size: .
v_call: TRBV5-5
j_call: TRBJ1-6
d_call: TRBD1

cdr3_aa: CASSLKSPYEQYF
cdr3_nt: TGTGCCAGCAGCTTAAAGAGTCCCTACGAGCAGTACTTC
clone_size: once
v_call: TRBV7-8
j_call: TRBJ2-7
d_call: .

cdr3_aa: CSVDVSGMNEQFF
cdr3_nt: TGCAGCGTTGACGTGAGCGGGATGAATGAGCAGTTCTTC
clone_size: few
v_call: TRBV29-1
j_call: TRBJ2-1
d_call: TRBD2

cdr3_aa: CASSTGLNTEAFF
cdr3_nt: TGCGCCAGCTCGACGGGACTGAACACTGAAGCTTTCTTT
clone_size: .
v_call: TRBV10-2
j_call: TRBJ1-1
d_call: .

cdr3_aa: CASSLAAADTQYF
cdr3_nt: TGTGCTAGCAGCTTGGCCGCAGCAGATACGCAGTATTTT
clone_size: .
v_call: TRBV7-7
j_call: TRBJ2-3
d_call: .

cdr3_aa: CASSESRDRAYEQYF
cdr3_nt: TGCGCCAGCAGTGAGTCCCGCGACAGAGCCTACGAGCAGTACTTC
clone_size: .
v_call: TRBV10-1
j_call: TRBJ2-7
d_call: .

cdr3_aa: CASSARGRNTGELFF
cdr3_nt: TGTGCCAGCAGCGCCAGGGGGAGAAACACCGGGGAGCTGTTTTTT
clone_size: .
v_call: TRBV2
j_call: TRBJ2-2
d_call: TRBD1

cdr3_aa: CASSLWTGDYGYTF
cdr3_nt: TGTGCCAGCAGCCTTTGGACAGGGGACTATGGCTACACCTTC
clone_size: .
v_call: TRBV13
j_call: TRBJ1-2
d_call: TRBD1

cdr3_aa: CASSPQGINGYGYTF
cdr3_nt: TGTGCCAGTAGTCCGCAGGGCATAAATGGCTATGGCTACACCTTC
clone_size: .
v_call: TRBV19
j_call: TRBJ1-2
d_call: .